These 20 T cell receptor beta chains came from one sample sequenced in a study of PD-1 blockade in classical Hodgkin lymphoma. Some clones are missing from TCRdb's copy, which holds only in-frame ones; the method was immunoSEQ multiplex PCR. Of about 28,000 clones listed, around 80% are singletons. Stated time point: cycle 4 day 1 (C4D1), after less than 7 weeks of nivolumab. Each patient experienced a relapse that followed autologous stem cell transplantation, and brentuximab vedotin exposure varied. Magnetic negative selection served to purify CD4+ T cells out of PBMCs that had been thawed. The input for sequencing was CD4+ T cells from blood, taken before the fourth cycle of nivolumab. These receptors were obtained from a human donor with classical Hodgkin lymphoma.

The rearrangement uses TRBV6-1 and TRBJ1-5; D remains ambiguous. The length of the CDR3 is 15 residues. Germline assignment: CDR1 MNHNS and CDR2 SASEGT. Trimming took 7 bases from V and 2 from J, leaving 15 bases between them. DNA of the CDR3: TGTGCCAGCAAGGGAGACCCATACGGCAATCAGCCCCAGCATTTT. It yields the protein CASKGDPYGNQPQHF.

This rearrangement joins TRBV5-1 to TRBJ1-6; no firm D call. Germline V lookup: CDR1 SGHRS, CDR2 YFSETQ. The CDR3 loop spans 14 amino acids. V was shortened by 1 base and J by 6 bases, with 8 bases between the two germline ends. The CDR3 is CASSLTQVNSPLHF. In DNA form, the CDR3 reads TGCGCCAGCAGCTTGACACAAGTTAATTCACCCCTCCACTTT.

The chain joins TRBV7-2 to TRBJ1-6, with D uncertain. The germline gives CDR1 SGHTA, CDR2 FQGNSA. This CDR3 is built from 15 residues. Trimming cost V 1 base and J 6 bases, with 10 bases left between them. CDR3 DNA sequence: TGTGCCAGCAGCTTAGGTCGGGCCACTAATTCACCCCTCCACTTT. Its protein product is CASSLGRATNSPLHF.

The V gene is TRBV9, the J gene TRBJ2-3; maybe TRBD2 (5 bases). Trimming shortened V by 4 bases and J by 0 bases, and 9 bases separated the two germline ends. The CDR3 is made up of 14 amino acids. The germline gives CDR1 SGDLS, CDR2 YYNGEE. This chain's CDR3 is CASSFRTSTDTQYF. The CDR3, as DNA: TGTGCCAGCAGCTTCAGGACTAGCACAGATACGCAGTATTTT.

J is TRBJ2-5 and V is TRBV18; 13 nucleotides line up with TRBD2. This CDR3 has 16 residues. In germline, CDR1 is KGHSH, CDR2 LQKENI. The V segment lost 0 bases and the J segment 2 bases; nucleotides outside the gene matches: 0. In DNA form, the CDR3 reads TGTGCCAGCTCACCACCGGGACTAGCGGGACAAGAGACCCAGTACTTC. This codes for CASSPPGLAGQETQYF. Variable domain in full (rest from reference TRBV18 and TRBJ2-5): NAGVMQNPRHLVRRRGQEARLRCSPMKGHSHVYWYRQLPEEGLKFMVYLQKENIIDESGMPKERFSAEFPKEGPSILRIQQVVRGDSAAYFCASSPPGLAGQETQYFGPGTRLLVL.

The chain joins TRBV13 to TRBJ1-1; a weak D match, TRBD1 (6 bases). The CDR3 is 14 amino acids. The germline CDR1 and CDR2 sequences are PRHDT and FYEKMQ (reference sequence). Trimming removed 0 bases from V and 7 bases from J, with 12 bases in between. CDR3 bases: TGTGCCAGCAGCTTAGGCCCCGGGACACGTGAAGCTTTCTTT. This encodes CASSLGPGTREAFF.

The chain couples TRBV5-1 to TRBJ2-5; no firm D call. The CDR3 is 14 residues long. Germline lookup yields CDR1 SGHRS and CDR2 YFSETQ. V was pared by 1 base and J by 5 bases, with 12 bases between. DNA of the CDR3: TGCGCCAGCAGCTTGAGGTTAGCTGGGGAGACCCAGTACTTC. It yields the protein CASSLRLAGETQYF. The full variable domain, with the rest looked up from reference TRBV5-1 and TRBJ2-5, is KAGVTQTPRYLIKTRGQQVTLSCSPISGHRSVSWYQQTPGQGLQFLFEYFSETQRNKGNFPGRFSGRQFSNSRSEMNVSTLELGDSALYLCASSLRLAGETQYFGPGTRLLVL.

The chain has TRBV7-8 and TRBJ2-3; D remains ambiguous. This CDR3 is built from 11 residues. CDR1 and CDR2 from the germline V gene are SGHVS and FQNEAQ. Trimming took 1 base from V and 10 from J, leaving 6 bases between them. The CDR3 coding sequence is TGTGCCAGCAGCTTAGGCGTGGCGCAGTATTTT. As protein: CASSLGVAQYF.

This chain links TRBV11-1 with TRBJ2-5, with D possibly TRBD2 on 6 matching bases. Germline loops: CDR1 SGHAT, CDR2 FQDESV (reference sequence). Between the trimmed V and J ends, which lost 3 bases and 3 bases, there was a span of 8 bases. CDR3 length: 13 amino acids. CDR3 sequence: CASSFSGEETQYF. CDR3 bases: TGTGCCAGCAGCTTTAGCGGAGAAGAGACCCAGTACTTC.

V and J are TRBV5-6 and TRBJ2-7; D is unclear. The germline V and J ends were trimmed by 0 bases and 1 base, with 8 bases remaining between them. Germline loops: CDR1 SGHDT, CDR2 YYEEEE. The length of the CDR3 is 14 residues. CDR3 region: CASSLGVVSYEQYF. The CDR3 DNA follows: TGTGCCAGCAGCTTGGGAGTGGTTTCCTACGAGCAGTACTTC.

The DNA of the CDR3 is TGTGCCAGCAGTGTTGACCGCACAGATACGCAGTATTTT. Protein sequence: CASSVDRTDTQYF. V gene TRBV2 combines with J gene TRBJ2-3; D unresolved. Trimming left V 4 bases short and J 1 base short, with 6 bases between. The length of the CDR3 is 13 residues. Germline CDR1 is SNHLY and CDR2 is FYNNEI.

This clone was counted a few times. The J gene is TRBJ2-1, the V gene TRBV18; D could derive from TRBD1 or TRBD2 (5 bases each). Germline V gives CDR1 KGHSH, CDR2 LQKENI. This CDR3 contains 12 residues. V lost 2 bases to trimming and J lost 6 bases, with 5 bases between them. CDR3: CASSPGGNEQFF. DNA of the CDR3: TGTGCCAGCTCACCAGGGGGCAATGAGCAGTTCTTC.

The chain couples TRBV7-2 to TRBJ2-7; TRBD2 matches at 15 bases. Germline V gene data show CDR1 as SGHTA and CDR2 as FQGNSA. The ends lost 5 bases at V and 2 bases at J; junction bases unmatched: 13. This CDR3 has 19 amino acids. The CDR3 is CASSLYPGLAGGGAYEQYF. As DNA, the CDR3 is TGTGCCAGCAGCCTTTACCCGGGACTAGCGGGAGGAGGCGCCTACGAGCAGTACTTC.

CDR3 amino acids: CASSEVGASGNTIYF. DNA for the CDR3: TGTGCCAGCAGTGAAGTGGGGGCCTCTGGAAACACCATATATTTT. The chain links TRBV6-1 to TRBJ1-3; maybe TRBD1 (6 bases). Germline V gives CDR1 MNHNS, CDR2 SASEGT. CDR3 length equals 15 residues. V was trimmed by 1 base and J by 0 bases, leaving 7 bases between them.

V gene TRBV28 combines with J gene TRBJ2-7, with no clear D. The CDR3 runs to 15 residues. V lost 2 bases to trimming and J lost 3 bases, with 14 bases between them. The germline V gene has CDR1 MDHEN and CDR2 SYDVKM. The CDR3 nucleotides read TGTGCCAGCAGTTTAATCCAGAATTGGGGCTACGAGCAGTACTTC. Residues: CASSLIQNWGYEQYF.

V and J are TRBV6-6 and TRBJ1-5, with D unclear. From germline, CDR1 is MNHNY and CDR2 SVGAGI (reference sequence). V lost 2 bases to trimming and J lost 4 bases, with 12 bases between them. This CDR3 spans 15 amino acids. The CDR3 protein is CASSYRQFGNQPQHF. The CDR3 bases are TGTGCCAGCAGTTACAGGCAGTTCGGAAATCAGCCCCAGCATTTT.

The chain is built from TRBV7-8 and TRBJ2-5; D unclear. Germline CDR1 reads SGHVS; CDR2 reads FQNEAQ. Trimming stripped 5 bases from V and 6 bases from J, with 4 bases between. The CDR3 is made up of 10 amino acids. For the CDR3, the DNA is TGTGCCAGCAGCCTCCAGACCCAGTACTTC. This translates into CASSLQTQYF.

This clone was detected only once. This chain links TRBV5-6 with TRBJ1-2; D may be TRBD1 (6 bases). The V and J ends lost 4 bases and 6 bases respectively, with 19 bases between them. CDR3 length equals 15 residues. Germline CDR1 is SGHDT and CDR2 is YYEEEE. The CDR3 region has the DNA TGTGCCAGCAGCCGTTGGAGTGGGGGGCTAGATGGCTACACCTTC. Its translation: CASSRWSGGLDGYTF.

This clone has just one count. This chain joins TRBV9 and TRBJ1-6; D unresolved. The CDR3 loop spans 14 amino acids. V was shortened by 0 bases and J by 5 bases, with 6 bases between the two germline ends. CDR1 and CDR2 from the germline V gene are SGDLS and YYNGEE. The CDR3 is CASSVGGDNSPLHF. The CDR3 region has the DNA TGTGCCAGCAGCGTAGGTGGAGATAATTCACCCCTCCACTTT.

The chain is built from TRBV6-5 and TRBJ1-1; D is unclear. V was trimmed by 6 bases and J by 5 bases, leaving 7 bases between them. This CDR3 has 11 residues. Germline CDR1 reads MNHEY; CDR2 reads SVGAGI. For the CDR3, the DNA is TGTGCCAGCAGGAGGGAGACTGAAGCTTTCTTT. It translates to CASRRETEAFF.